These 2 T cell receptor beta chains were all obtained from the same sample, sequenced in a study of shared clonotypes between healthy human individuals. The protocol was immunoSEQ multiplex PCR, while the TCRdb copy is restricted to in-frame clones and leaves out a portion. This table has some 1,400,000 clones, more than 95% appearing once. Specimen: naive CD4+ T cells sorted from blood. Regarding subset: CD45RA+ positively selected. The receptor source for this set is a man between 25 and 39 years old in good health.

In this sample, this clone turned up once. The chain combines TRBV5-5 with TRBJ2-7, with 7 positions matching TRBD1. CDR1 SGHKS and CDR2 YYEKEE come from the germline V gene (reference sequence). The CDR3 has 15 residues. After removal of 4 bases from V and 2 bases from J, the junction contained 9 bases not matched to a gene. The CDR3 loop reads CASSPTTGLPYEQYF. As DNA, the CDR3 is TGTGCCAGCAGCCCGACGACAGGGCTCCCCTACGAGCAGTACTTC.

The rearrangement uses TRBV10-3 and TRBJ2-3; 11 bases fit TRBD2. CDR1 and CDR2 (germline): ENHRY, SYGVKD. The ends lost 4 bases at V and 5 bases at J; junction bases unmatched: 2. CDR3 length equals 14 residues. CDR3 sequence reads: CAISALAGGDTQYF. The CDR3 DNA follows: TGTGCCATCAGTGCCCTAGCGGGAGGAGATACGCAGTATTTT.